This TCR beta chain was recorded in a study of T cells after yellow fever vaccination. TCRdb used MiXCR to reprocess the 5' RACE reads, holding one entry per CDR3 protein. The data contain around 300,000 distinct CDR3 sequences, approximately 13% of them singletons. The CDR3 covers 14 residues. Between the trimmed V and J ends, which lost 3 bases and 5 bases, there was a span of 12 bases. The germline V gene has CDR1 LGHDT and CDR2 YNNKEL (reference sequence). V gene TRBV3-1 combines with J gene TRBJ2-3; D perhaps matches TRBD2 (5 bases). The clonotype was recovered from a man younger than 40 who received the YFV17D yellow fever vaccine. The sample in question was CD4+ T cells sorted from PBMCs, obtained 45 days after the yellow fever booster vaccination. This CDR3 reads CASSQLSGRDTQYF. DNA of the CDR3: TGTGCCAGCAGCCAGTTATCGGGAAGAGATACGCAGTATTTT.